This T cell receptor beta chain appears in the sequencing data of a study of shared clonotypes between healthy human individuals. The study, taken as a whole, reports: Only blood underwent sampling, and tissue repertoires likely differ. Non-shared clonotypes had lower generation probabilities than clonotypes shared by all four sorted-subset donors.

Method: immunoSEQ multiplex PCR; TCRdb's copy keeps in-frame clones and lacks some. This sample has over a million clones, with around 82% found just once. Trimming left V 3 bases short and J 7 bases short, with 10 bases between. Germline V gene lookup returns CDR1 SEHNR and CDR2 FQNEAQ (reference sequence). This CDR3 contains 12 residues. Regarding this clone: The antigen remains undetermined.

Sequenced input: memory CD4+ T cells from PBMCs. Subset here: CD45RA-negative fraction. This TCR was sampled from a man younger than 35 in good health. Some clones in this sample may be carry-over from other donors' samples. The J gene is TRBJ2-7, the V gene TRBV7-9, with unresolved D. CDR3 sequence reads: CASSFGVGEQYF. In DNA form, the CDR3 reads TGTGCCAGCAGCTTTGGGGTTGGAGAGCAGTACTTC. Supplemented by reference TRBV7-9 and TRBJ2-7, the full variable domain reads DTGVSQNPRHKITKRGQNVTFRCDPISEHNRLYWYRQTLGQGPEFLTYFQNEAQLEKSRLLSDRFSAERPKGSFSTLEIQRTEQGDSAMYLCASSFGVGEQYFGPGTRLTVT.